This T cell receptor (beta chain) is drawn from a study of T cell responses to AZD1222 COVID-19 vaccine. Regarding the study as a whole: CD4 TCRs covered the whole spike, strongest at regions 160-218 and 743-854.

V was pared by 1 base and J by 5 bases, with 17 bases between. This CDR3 comprises 16 residues. Germline V CDR1 and CDR2: LGHNA, YSLEER. Details on this clone: The antigen remains unidentified.

Measured with immunoSEQ multiplex PCR; TCRdb has only the in-frame clones, and not every one. The sample has 140,000 or so clones, around 90% seen once. V gene TRBV4-3 combines with J gene TRBJ1-2; tentative D call: TRBD1 (6 bases). This TCR came from an adult who received the AZD1222 COVID-19 vaccine. The sequencing here drew on peripheral blood, taken 28 days after the second AZD1222 dose. The CDR3 coding sequence is TGCGCCAGCAGCCAAGGAGGGTTAAAGGGGGGGTATGGCTACACCTTC. This gives the protein CASSQGGLKGGYGYTF.